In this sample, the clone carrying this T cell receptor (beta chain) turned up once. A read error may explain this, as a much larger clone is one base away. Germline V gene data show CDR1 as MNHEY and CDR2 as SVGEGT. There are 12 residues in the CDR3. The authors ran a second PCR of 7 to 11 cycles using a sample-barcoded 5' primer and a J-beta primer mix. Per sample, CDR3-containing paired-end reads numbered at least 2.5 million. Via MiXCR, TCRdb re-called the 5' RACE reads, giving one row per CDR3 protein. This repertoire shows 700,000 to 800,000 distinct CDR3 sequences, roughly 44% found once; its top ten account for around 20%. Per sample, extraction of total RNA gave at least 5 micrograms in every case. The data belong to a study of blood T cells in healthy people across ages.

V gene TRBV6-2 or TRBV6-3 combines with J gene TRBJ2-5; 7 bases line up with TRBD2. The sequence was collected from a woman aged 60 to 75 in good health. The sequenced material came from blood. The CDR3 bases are TGTGCCAGCACTAGCGGCGGAGAGACCCGGTACTTC. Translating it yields CASTSGGETRYF.